Below are 29 T cell receptor beta chains sequenced from a single sample in a study of blood T cell repertoires in COVID-19. Profiled with immunoSEQ multiplex PCR; TCRdb holds only in-frame clones, not every one. This table holds more than 300,000 clones, more than 75% found once. The sample taken for sequencing was PBMCs or T cells enriched from blood (not recorded which). The receptors come from a woman between 18 and 29 years old who had recovered from COVID-19.

V is TRBV2 and J is TRBJ2-7; D possibly corresponds to TRBD2 (6 bases). The CDR3 covers 13 residues. CDR1 SNHLY and CDR2 FYNNEI come from the germline V gene. The V end lost 6 bases, the J end lost 1 base, and 10 bases lay between the germline ends. The CDR3 region is CASRGGGSYEQYF. The CDR3 DNA sequence: TGTGCCAGCAGGGGTGGGGGGTCCTACGAGCAGTACTTC.

The chain joins TRBV19 to TRBJ1-1; D call uncertain. V was clipped by 10 bases and J by 0 bases, with 9 bases between them. The CDR3 is made up of 12 amino acids. From germline, CDR1 is LNHDA and CDR2 SQIVND (reference sequence). The CDR3 loop reads CATDTLNTEAFF. The CDR3, as DNA: TGTGCCACTGACACCCTGAACACTGAAGCTTTCTTT.

This clone was seen only once. The chain recombines TRBV4-3 with TRBJ2-5; TRBD1 agrees at 11 bases. This CDR3 is 15 amino acids long. The J segment lost 4 bases and the V segment lost 1 base, leaving 2 bases of the junction unmatched. CDR1 and CDR2 (germline): LGHNA, YSLEER. Here the CDR3 DNA reads TGCGCCAGCAGCCAAGGGACAGGGGGCGGAGAGACCCAGTACTTC. It is translated as CASSQGTGGGETQYF.

The gene calls are TRBV5-3 and TRBJ1-4; 7 bases are a match to TRBD1. TRBV5-3 is labeled an ORF, and its function is uncertain. V gave up 4 bases and J gave up 8 bases; unmatched junction bases: 14. The length of the CDR3 is 16 residues. The CDR3 nucleotides are TGTGCCAGAAGCGATAGAGGGGGCCCGGCGTTGGAAAAACTGTTTTTT. Residues: CARSDRGGPALEKLFF.

The V call is TRBV5-6, the J call TRBJ1-1, with unresolved D. Germline CDR1 reads SGHDT; CDR2 reads YYEEEE. Between the trimmed V and J ends, which lost 2 bases and 3 bases, there was a span of 5 bases. The CDR3 is 12 amino acids. The CDR3 sequence: CASSFRDTEAFF. CDR3 bases: TGTGCCAGCAGCTTCCGGGACACTGAAGCTTTCTTT.

V usage is TRBV3-1 (or the pseudogene TRBV3-2) and J usage is TRBJ1-5; no clear D. Trimming removed 6 bases from V and 0 bases from J, with 15 bases in between. The CDR3 is made up of 16 amino acids. Germline lookup yields CDR1 LGHDT and CDR2 YNNKEL (reference sequence). The CDR3 loop reads CASSPWGGNSNQPQHF. CDR3 bases: TGTGCCAGCAGTCCCTGGGGAGGGAATAGCAATCAGCCCCAGCATTTT.

V gene TRBV2 combines with J gene TRBJ1-1; D uncertain. Trimming shortened V by 1 base and J by 5 bases, and 5 bases separated the two germline ends. The CDR3 is made up of 12 amino acids. Germline CDR1 and CDR2: SNHLY and FYNNEI. The DNA for the CDR3 is TGTGCCAGCAGTGAAGTAGCTACTGAAGCTTTCTTT. Translated: CASSEVATEAFF.

This rearrangement joins TRBV5-1 to TRBJ1-2; 8 bases agree with TRBD1. The CDR3 length is 15 residues. With V trimmed by 0 bases and J by 4 bases, 5 bases remained unmatched. CDR1 is SGHRS and CDR2 is YFSETQ in the germline V gene. CDR3 coding DNA: TGCGCCAGCAGCTTGGGACAGGGGATCGGCTATGGCTACACCTTC. Translation gives CASSLGQGIGYGYTF.

This clone was detected once. The chain couples TRBV27 to TRBJ2-7; tentative D call: TRBD1 (5 bases). V was trimmed by 5 bases and J by 1 base, leaving 18 bases between them. The CDR3 covers 16 residues. The germline V gene has CDR1 MNHEY and CDR2 SMNVEV (reference sequence). CDR3 protein: CASSPYDSHRSYEQYF. The DNA for the CDR3 is TGTGCCAGCAGTCCTTATGACAGCCACCGGTCCTACGAGCAGTACTTC.

This clone was seen once. This rearrangement joins TRBV30 to TRBJ2-3; 13 bases fit TRBD2. J gave up 1 base and V 7 bases, and 8 bases lay outside the gene matches. This CDR3 has 16 amino acids. Germline CDR1 and CDR2: GTSNPN and SVGIG (reference sequence). CDR3 nucleotides: TGTGCCTTAGGGACTAGCGGGGAAAGGGGCACAGATACGCAGTATTTT. It is translated as CALGTSGERGTDTQYF. Together with reference TRBV30 and TRBJ2-3, the CDR3 gives the full variable domain: SQTIHQWPATLVQPVGSPLSLECTVEGTSNPNLYWYRQAAGRGLQLLFYSVGIGQISSEVPQNLSASRPQDRQFILSSKKLLLSDSGFYLCALGTSGERGTDTQYFGPGTRLTVL.

The V and J genes are TRBV27 and TRBJ2-3; 10 bases are a match to TRBD2. V was pared by 3 bases and J by 0 bases, with 12 bases of the junction left unmatched. This CDR3 comprises 19 residues. Germline assignment: CDR1 MNHEY and CDR2 SMNVEV (reference sequence). This CDR3 reads CASSLRGRGLAVSTDTQYF. The CDR3 DNA reads TGTGCCAGCAGTTTGCGGGGGCGAGGACTAGCGGTGAGCACAGATACGCAGTATTTT.

The chain combines TRBV3-1 (or the pseudogene TRBV3-2) with TRBJ2-5; 8 bases fit TRBD2. Germline-derived CDR1 and CDR2 are LGHDT and YNNKEL (reference sequence). Unmatched junction bases numbered 12, after V lost 2 bases and J lost 1 base. The CDR3 is 18 residues long. The CDR3 reads CASSQKWGGGPPQETQYF. Here the CDR3 DNA reads TGTGCCAGCAGCCAAAAATGGGGCGGGGGGCCCCCCCAAGAGACCCAGTACTTC.

To note about this clone: This CDR3 is also generated by other DNA sequences in the sample. V gene TRBV12-3 or TRBV12-4 combines with J gene TRBJ1-2; 10 nucleotides agree with TRBD1. This CDR3 comprises 12 residues. The V segment lost 6 bases and the J segment 8 bases; nucleotides outside the gene matches: 3. CDR3 sequence (DNA): TGTGCCAGCAGCCGGACAGGGGGAGGCTACACCTTC. It codes for CASSRTGGGYTF.

This rearrangement joins TRBV5-1 to TRBJ2-2; D unresolved. Trimming cost V 4 bases and J 0 bases, with 10 bases left between them. Germline CDR1 is SGHRS and CDR2 is YFSETQ. CDR3 length: 15 amino acids. The DNA of the CDR3 is TGCGCCAGCAGCAATGAGCTGGCGAACACCGGGGAGCTGTTTTTT. Residues: CASSNELANTGELFF.

This clone was counted a few times. The V and J genes are TRBV4-2 and TRBJ2-1, with TRBD2 identical over 13 bases. Germline CDR1 LGHNA, CDR2 YNFKEQ. The CDR3 sequence is 16 residues long. The V and J ends lost 4 bases and 6 bases, in that order; junction bases with no gene match: 6. This CDR3 reads CASSRGGTSGANEQFF. CDR3 coding DNA: TGTGCCAGCAGCCGAGGAGGGACTAGCGGGGCCAATGAGCAGTTCTTC.

The V call is TRBV9, the J call TRBJ2-2; 9 nucleotides match TRBD2. Germline trimming cut 0 bases from V and 6 bases from J; bases unmatched to any gene: 6. Germline loops: CDR1 SGDLS, CDR2 YYNGEE. This CDR3 comprises 16 residues. The CDR3 DNA reads TGTGCCAGCAGCGTAGGGCGGGGGGGCCCCCCCGGGGAGCTGTTTTTT. It specifies CASSVGRGGPPGELFF.

This clone appeared a few times. The chain recombines TRBV18 with TRBJ1-1; tentative D call: TRBD1 (6 bases). Per the germline V gene, CDR1 is KGHSH and CDR2 is LQKENI. Trimming pared 2 bases from V and 5 bases from J, leaving 12 bases between. The CDR3 is 14 amino acids. CDR3 nucleotide sequence: TGTGCCAGCTCACCAGGACAGCTGGGGACTGAAGCTTTCTTT. Translation: CASSPGQLGTEAFF.

The chain's CDR3 is CAWSSGWNTEAFF. For the CDR3, the DNA is TGTGCCTGGAGTTCAGGGTGGAACACTGAAGCTTTCTTT. V usage is TRBV30 and J usage is TRBJ1-1; D perhaps matches TRBD1 (5 bases). Trimming removed 2 bases at V and 1 base at J, with 8 bases between. The germline gives CDR1 GTSNPN, CDR2 SVGIG (reference sequence). CDR3 length equals 13 residues.

As regards this clone: This CDR3 is also generated by other DNA sequences in the sample. The CDR3 region has the DNA TGTGCCACCAGTGATTTCGGTGAGACCCAGTACTTC. Its protein product is CATSDFGETQYF. The rearrangement uses TRBV24-1 and TRBJ2-5; no firm D call. Germline CDR1 is KGHDR and CDR2 is SFDVKD. The CDR3 totals 12 residues. V was clipped by 1 base and J by 5 bases, with 4 bases between them.

This CDR3 is CAISEKRETEAFF. CDR3 in DNA: TGTGCCATCAGTGAAAAGAGGGAGACTGAAGCTTTCTTT. This chain uses TRBV10-3 with TRBJ1-1; no reliable D call. Germline V gene sequence: CDR1 ENHRY, CDR2 SYGVKD. The CDR3 loop spans 13 amino acids. V lost 3 bases to trimming and J lost 5 bases, with 10 bases between them.

The rearrangement links TRBV11-2 to TRBJ2-2; 11 positions match TRBD1. The CDR3 totals 15 residues. With V trimmed by 5 bases and J by 4 bases, 3 bases remained unmatched. Germline V lookup: CDR1 SGHAT, CDR2 FQNNGV. The CDR3 nucleotides are TGTGCCAGCAGCCCCGGGACAGGGGGCACCGGGGAGCTGTTTTTT. This sequence encodes CASSPGTGGTGELFF.

This rearrangement joins TRBV29-1 to TRBJ1-3; TRBD1 aligns across 7 bases. The V and J ends lost 7 bases and 4 bases, in that order; junction bases with no gene match: 10. Germline lookup yields CDR1 SQVTM and CDR2 ANQGSEA. The CDR3 is 14 residues long. DNA for the CDR3: TGCAGCGCAACCGGGACAGCAGGGGGAAACACCATATATTTT. It yields the protein CSATGTAGGNTIYF.

Of note for this clone: One base away lies a much larger clone, so this may be a sequencing read error. The chain employs TRBV6-5 and TRBJ2-7; 10 bases fit TRBD1. CDR3 length: 14 residues. From germline, CDR1 is MNHEY and CDR2 SVGAGI. The V gene end was trimmed by 2 bases and the J gene end by 3 bases; junction bases not matched to a gene: 1. CDR3 bases: TGTGCCAGCAGTTACGGGACAGGGGTCTACGAGCAGTACTTC. Translated: CASSYGTGVYEQYF.

The chain combines TRBV6-1 with TRBJ2-2; the D is unclear. The CDR3 consists of 16 residues. V dropped 3 bases and J dropped 0 bases, with 11 bases sitting between them. Germline V gene lookup returns CDR1 MNHNS and CDR2 SASEGT. CDR3 amino acids: CASSDPSTANTGELFF. Here the CDR3 DNA reads TGTGCCAGCAGTGATCCTTCCACAGCGAACACCGGGGAGCTGTTTTTT.

V gene TRBV6-5 combines with J gene TRBJ1-3; no clear D gene. The CDR3 runs to 14 residues. V lost 0 bases and J 0 bases, leaving 3 bases between the germline ends. CDR1 MNHEY and CDR2 SVGAGI come from the germline V gene. The CDR3 region has the DNA TGTGCCAGCAGTTACTCCGTCTCTGGAAACACCATATATTTT. Translating it yields CASSYSVSGNTIYF.

This chain joins TRBV7-6 and TRBJ2-2; 8 bases map to TRBD2. Germline lookup yields CDR1 SGHVS and CDR2 FNYEAQ. J lost 2 bases, V lost 5 bases, and 7 bases had no gene match. The CDR3 extends over 16 amino acids. CDR3 region: CASSTSGTRNTGELFF. For the CDR3, the DNA is TGTGCCAGCAGCACCTCCGGGACTAGAAACACCGGGGAGCTGTTTTTT.

The chain couples TRBV11-2 to TRBJ2-3; 11 bases agree with TRBD1. Germline V gene sequence: CDR1 SGHAT, CDR2 FQNNGV. CDR3 length equals 15 residues. Trimming removed 0 bases from V and 7 bases from J; junction bases left unmatched: 3. CDR3 sequence (DNA): TGTGCCAGCAGCTTAGAGGGACAGGGGGTGAATACGCAGTATTTT. It is translated as CASSLEGQGVNTQYF.

This clone has more than one count but fewer than ten. The rearrangement joins TRBV6-4 to TRBJ1-4; D is perhaps TRBD1 (5 bases). The germline V and J ends were trimmed by 7 bases and 7 bases, with 16 bases remaining between them. Germline V CDR1 and CDR2: MRHNA, SNTAGT. The CDR3 has 14 amino acids. CDR3 DNA: TGTGCCAGCAAAGGGGAGGGAGTTGGTGAAAAACTGTTTTTT. Translated: CASKGEGVGEKLFF.

The chain employs TRBV6-2 or TRBV6-3 and TRBJ1-2; D is uncertain. The CDR3 loop spans 14 amino acids. V was clipped by 2 bases and J by 3 bases, with 10 bases between them. The V gene's germline CDR1 is MNHEY and CDR2 SVGEGT. In DNA form, the CDR3 reads TGTGCCAGCAGTTACCCCCCCAGGTACTATGGCTACACCTTC. The encoded protein is CASSYPPRYYGYTF.